These 28 T cell receptor beta chains were sequenced from one sample in a study of blood T cell repertoires in COVID-19. The table came from immunoSEQ multiplex PCR; TCRdb's copy has only in-frame clones and leaves some out. The sample contains a few hundred thousand clones, 75% to 90% of which appear only once. Sequencing was carried out using peripheral blood. The receptor set was obtained from a woman aged 65 to 85 with COVID-19, enrolled during active disease.

V gene TRBV9 combines with J gene TRBJ2-5, with TRBD1 matching over 9 bases. The germline CDR1 and CDR2 sequences are SGDLS and YYNGEE. With 3 bases clipped from V and 3 bases from J, the junction kept 3 bases outside the gene matches. The CDR3 extends over 14 amino acids. CDR3 nucleotide sequence: TGTGCCAGCAGCGCACGGGACAGGGAAGAGACCCAGTACTTC. Amino acid sequence: CASSARDREETQYF.

This chain connects TRBV11-2 to TRBJ2-3, with 7 bases matching TRBD2. The CDR3 length is 16 residues. Germline loops: CDR1 SGHAT, CDR2 FQNNGV. The V segment lost 3 bases and the J segment 1 base; nucleotides outside the gene matches: 7. The DNA of the CDR3 is TGTGCCAGCAGCTTGGGACCGGGAGGCCGCACAGATACGCAGTATTTT. This sequence encodes CASSLGPGGRTDTQYF.

The chain links TRBV21-1 to TRBJ1-2; the D call in the table, TRBD1, was not verified against the DNA. TRBV21-1 is a known pseudogene. The CDR3 has 15 amino acids. The CDR3 loop reads CASSKGGLRNYGYTF. The CDR3 DNA reads as TGTGCCAGCAGCAAAGGGGGCCTTAGGAACTATGGCTACACCTTC.

This rearrangement joins TRBV10-3 to TRBJ1-5, with D maybe TRBD1 (6 bases). Between the trimmed V and J ends, which lost 10 bases and 2 bases, there was a span of 21 bases. CDR1 and CDR2 from the germline V gene are ENHRY and SYGVKD. CDR3 length: 16 amino acids. This chain's CDR3 is CATSLDVPGGNQPQHF. The CDR3 bases are TGTGCCACCAGCCTTGACGTCCCAGGGGGCAATCAGCCCCAGCATTTT.

The DNA for the CDR3 is TGTGCCAGTCACGACAGGCCTCCTAACTATGGCTACACCTTC. Translation: CASHDRPPNYGYTF. The chain employs TRBV19 and TRBJ1-2; a possible D gene is TRBD1 (6 bases). This CDR3 contains 14 residues. Germline CDR1 is LNHDA and CDR2 is SQIVND (reference sequence). V was trimmed by 8 bases and J by 0 bases, leaving 13 bases between them.

The CDR3: CASSPQGEAFF. In DNA form, the CDR3 reads TGTGCCAGCTCACCCCAGGGAGAAGCTTTCTTT. The chain is built from TRBV18 and TRBJ1-1, with TRBD1 as a possible D gene (5 bases). The CDR3 covers 11 residues. Trimming took 3 bases from V and 8 from J, leaving 7 bases between them. Germline lookup yields CDR1 KGHSH and CDR2 LQKENI. The full variable domain, in which reference TRBV18 and TRBJ1-1 provide the parts outside the CDR3, is NAGVMQNPRHLVRRRGQEARLRCSPMKGHSHVYWYRQLPEEGLKFMVYLQKENIIDESGMPKERFSAEFPKEGPSILRIQQVVRGDSAAYFCASSPQGEAFFGQGTRLTVV.

The V and J genes are TRBV19 and TRBJ1-3, with D hard to call. The CDR3 runs 13 residues. V lost 9 bases to trimming and J lost 0 bases, with 9 bases between them. Per germline, CDR1 LNHDA and CDR2 SQIVND (reference sequence). DNA of the CDR3: TGTGCCAGCATACAGTTCTCTGGAAACACCATATATTTT. This codes for CASIQFSGNTIYF.

The V gene is TRBV3-1 (or the pseudogene TRBV3-2), the J gene TRBJ1-1; 9 bases fit TRBD1. Germline CDR1 LGHDT, CDR2 YNNKEL (reference sequence). J was trimmed by 5 bases and V by 2 bases; bases with no gene match: 6. The CDR3 runs 15 residues. CDR3 sequence (DNA): TGTGCCAGCAGCCAACTGACAGGGGGGCGAACTGAAGCTTTCTTT. It translates to CASSQLTGGRTEAFF.

This chain connects TRBV14 to TRBJ2-1; maybe TRBD2 (5 bases). The length of the CDR3 is 13 residues. Germline V gene sequence: CDR1 SGHDN, CDR2 FVKESK. V lost 5 bases and J lost 4, with 9 bases in between. The CDR3 DNA reads as TGTGCCAGCAGCTTGGGAGTGTACAATGAGCAGTTCTTC. Translation gives CASSLGVYNEQFF.

This clone has more than one count but fewer than ten. The V call is TRBV27, the J call TRBJ1-5, with a weak D call TRBD1 (6 bases). V lost 2 bases and J 7 bases, leaving 12 bases between the germline ends. In germline, CDR1 is MNHEY, CDR2 SMNVEV (reference sequence). CDR3 length: 14 residues. The DNA of the CDR3 is TGTGCCAGCAGTTTAGAGAGGGGGTCCCAGCCCCAGCATTTT. Amino acids: CASSLERGSQPQHF.

The chain is built from TRBV5-5 and TRBJ1-4; D not certain. The V end lost 2 bases, the J end lost 0 bases, and 5 bases lay between the germline ends. Germline CDR1 and CDR2: SGHKS and YYEKEE (reference sequence). CDR3 length: 14 amino acids. The CDR3 spells CASSFTATNEKLFF. The DNA for the CDR3 is TGTGCCAGCAGCTTCACTGCAACTAATGAAAAACTGTTTTTT.

The rearrangement links TRBV9 to TRBJ1-1, with 7 bases that match TRBD1. J lost 1 base, V lost 4 bases, and 7 bases had no gene match. Germline assignment: CDR1 SGDLS and CDR2 YYNGEE. The CDR3 extends over 15 amino acids. CDR3: CASSPHGTENTEAFF. CDR3 sequence (DNA): TGTGCCAGCAGCCCACACGGGACAGAGAACACTGAAGCTTTCTTT.

The gene calls are TRBV28 and TRBJ2-1; possibly TRBD2 for D (5 bases). V gave up 5 bases and J gave up 10 bases, with 15 bases separating them. The CDR3 has 13 residues. CDR1 and CDR2 (germline): MDHEN, SYDVKM. This chain's CDR3 is CASSTNSVGEQFF. The CDR3 DNA follows: TGTGCCAGCAGTACAAATAGCGTGGGGGAGCAGTTCTTC.

This clone was counted only a few times. The V gene is TRBV7-9, the J gene TRBJ2-3; possibly TRBD1 for D (5 bases). CDR1 is SEHNR and CDR2 is FQNEAQ in the germline V gene (reference sequence). The V and J ends lost 4 bases and 9 bases respectively, with 8 bases between them. The CDR3 is made up of 11 amino acids. The DNA of the CDR3 is TGTGCCAGCAGCTCGGACATCACGCAGTATTTT. It is translated as CASSSDITQYF.

This rearrangement joins TRBV2 to TRBJ2-3; TRBD2 matches at 14 bases. CDR3 length: 16 amino acids. The germline gives CDR1 SNHLY, CDR2 FYNNEI. V gave up 5 bases and J gave up 2 bases; unmatched junction bases: 3. The CDR3 sequence: CASSRLAGGFTDTQYF. The CDR3 DNA follows: TGTGCCAGCAGTCGACTAGCGGGAGGGTTCACAGATACGCAGTATTTT.

The V and J genes are TRBV7-3 and TRBJ1-2, with TRBD1 matching 7 bases. Unmatched junction bases numbered 6, after V lost 4 bases and J lost 7 bases. The germline V gene encodes CDR1 SGHTA and CDR2 FQGTGA. CDR3 length: 13 amino acids. The CDR3 region has the DNA TGTGCCAGCAGCTCCGACAGGGTGGCTGGCTACACCTTC. It is translated as CASSSDRVAGYTF.

This chain joins TRBV6-5 and TRBJ1-6; D unclear. V lost 6 bases and J lost 7, with 10 bases in between. This CDR3 has 13 residues. Germline values: CDR1 MNHEY, CDR2 SVGAGI. The CDR3 DNA reads TGTGCCAGCAGAACAGTAGAAAATTCACCCCTCCACTTT. It translates to CASRTVENSPLHF.

The genes are TRBV5-4 and TRBJ2-7, with 7 nucleotides matching TRBD2. The CDR3 has 15 amino acids. CDR1 and CDR2 from the germline V gene are SGHNT and YYREEE (reference sequence). The V segment lost 0 bases and the J segment 2 bases; nucleotides outside the gene matches: 5. Here the CDR3 reads CASSLGTRGAYEQYF. The CDR3 DNA sequence: TGTGCCAGCAGCTTGGGGACTAGAGGAGCCTACGAGCAGTACTTC.

This rearrangement joins TRBV19 to TRBJ1-5; possibly TRBD1 for D (6 bases). V dropped 6 bases and J dropped 6 bases, with 15 bases sitting between them. Germline CDR1 LNHDA, CDR2 SQIVND (reference sequence). The CDR3 is 14 amino acids. The CDR3 region is CASSTQKGVQPQHF. The CDR3 nucleotides are TGTGCCAGTAGCACCCAAAAGGGGGTTCAGCCCCAGCATTTT.

This sequence joins TRBV30 and TRBJ2-2; D is perhaps TRBD2 (5 bases). The germline V gene encodes CDR1 GTSNPN and CDR2 SVGIG (reference sequence). This CDR3 region has 15 residues. The V end was cut by 0 bases, the J end by 6 bases, with 14 bases between. The CDR3 here is CAWSVRLTGSGELFF. The CDR3 DNA reads TGTGCCTGGAGTGTACGGCTAACGGGGTCCGGGGAGCTGTTTTTT.

V usage is TRBV3-1 (or the pseudogene TRBV3-2) and J usage is TRBJ2-7, with a weak D call TRBD2 (6 bases). CDR1 and CDR2 from the germline V gene are LGHDT and YNNKEL (reference sequence). The CDR3 totals 16 residues. V dropped 3 bases and J dropped 4 bases, with 19 bases sitting between them. CDR3 nucleotides: TGTGCCAGCAGCCAGTCTGGGGGACGGGGGTTATACGAGCAGTACTTC. It specifies CASSQSGGRGLYEQYF.

The CDR3 nucleotides read TGTGCCACCAGCAGAGATCGGGAGGTCTTGAATAGAGATACGCAGTATTTT. It translates to CATSRDREVLNRDTQYF. The chain combines TRBV15 with TRBJ2-3; 7 nucleotides match TRBD2. The ends lost 0 bases at V and 5 bases at J; junction bases unmatched: 11. This CDR3 is 17 amino acids long. The germline gives CDR1 LNHNV, CDR2 YYDKDF (reference sequence).

This clone showed up just once. V and J are TRBV15 and TRBJ1-4; no clear D gene. V was clipped by 4 bases and J by 15 bases, with 3 bases between them. The CDR3 has 8 residues. The germline V gene encodes CDR1 LNHNV and CDR2 YYDKDF (reference sequence). CDR3 loop: CATSTVFF. CDR3 nucleotides: TGTGCCACCAGCACTGTGTTTTTT.

The chain uses TRBV29-1 and TRBJ2-5; 9 bases align to TRBD2. Germline V lookup: CDR1 SQVTM, CDR2 ANQGSEA. The CDR3 is 18 amino acids. V lost 1 base to trimming and J lost 3 bases; unmatched junction nucleotides: 15. CDR3 in DNA: TGCAGCGTTGAAGCGCGGGATAGCGGGAGCGATCCTGAAGAGACCCAGTACTTC. Translation gives CSVEARDSGSDPEETQYF.

The chain joins TRBV7-3 to TRBJ1-1, with TRBD1 matching 7 bases. After removal of 0 bases from V and 1 base from J, the junction contained 2 bases not matched to a gene. Germline V gives CDR1 SGHTA, CDR2 FQGTGA. This CDR3 has 15 amino acids. In nucleotides, the CDR3 is TGTGCCAGCAGCTTAACCGGGACAGCGAACACTGAAGCTTTCTTT. Protein product: CASSLTGTANTEAFF.

This clone occurred once. This chain uses TRBV30 with TRBJ1-1; perhaps TRBD1 as D (5 bases). V gave up 8 bases and J gave up 1 base, with 11 bases separating them. CDR1 is GTSNPN, CDR2 SVGIG, per germline (reference sequence). The CDR3 spans 12 residues. CDR3 protein: CAGDGTNTEAFF. The CDR3 DNA reads as TGTGCCGGGGACGGTACGAACACTGAAGCTTTCTTT.

This sequence joins TRBV3-1 (or the pseudogene TRBV3-2) and TRBJ2-7; 7 nucleotides align to TRBD2. From germline, CDR1 is LGHDT and CDR2 YNNKEL (reference sequence). The J segment lost 6 bases and the V segment lost 4 bases, leaving 6 bases of the junction unmatched. The CDR3 runs 13 residues. Written as DNA, the CDR3 is TGTGCCAGCAGCCGACAACTAGCGCGCGAGCAGTACTTC. It yields the protein CASSRQLAREQYF.

This clone was observed at least ten times. The chain links TRBV4-1 to TRBJ1-5, with TRBD1 identical over 7 bases. The CDR3 sequence is 15 residues long. The ends lost 4 bases at V and 4 bases at J; junction bases unmatched: 7. Looked up from germline, CDR1 is MGHRA and CDR2 is YSYEKL. The CDR3 is CASSPTGTVNQPQHF. In nucleotides, the CDR3 is TGCGCCAGCAGCCCAACCGGGACAGTGAATCAGCCCCAGCATTTT.